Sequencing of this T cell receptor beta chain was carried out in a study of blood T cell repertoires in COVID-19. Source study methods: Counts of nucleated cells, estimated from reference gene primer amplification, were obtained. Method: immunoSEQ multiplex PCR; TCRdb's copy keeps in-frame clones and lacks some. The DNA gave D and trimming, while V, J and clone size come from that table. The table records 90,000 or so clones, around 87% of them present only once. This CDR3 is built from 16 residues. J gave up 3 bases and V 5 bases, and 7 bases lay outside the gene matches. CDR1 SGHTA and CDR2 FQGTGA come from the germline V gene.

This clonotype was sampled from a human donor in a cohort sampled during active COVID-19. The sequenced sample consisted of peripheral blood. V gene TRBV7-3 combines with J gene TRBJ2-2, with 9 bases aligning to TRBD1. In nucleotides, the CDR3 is TGTGCCAGCAGCCCCCAAGGACAGGGGTACACCGGGGAGCTGTTTTTT. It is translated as CASSPQGQGYTGELFF.